This T cell receptor beta chain was captured by sequencing in a study of cytomegalovirus exposure and HLA in healthy donors. These donors, healthy bone marrow donors, were studied. A multiplex PCR was run with 60 Vbeta primers and 13 Jbeta primers. The assay was immunoSEQ multiplex PCR, and TCRdb's table has in-frame clones only and misses some. The table lists 200,000 to 250,000 clones, 78% of them singletons. General study findings and limits: In a later analysis, compared with equally common non-associated chains, HLA-associated beta chains were more expanded. CMV antigen specificity of a few CMV-associated chains was confirmed in vitro. Exclusion applied to some V segments, including TRBV6-2 and TRBV6-3, as they were indistinguishable.

CDR3 size: 14 residues. CDR1 and CDR2 from the germline V gene are SEHNR and FQNEAQ (reference sequence). With 3 bases removed from V and 10 bases from J, the gap between germline ends came to 18 bases. Notes on this clone: Its specificity is unknown.

The specimen was PBMCs. The origin of this receptor is a male donor in good health and CMV-seronegative. The rearrangement uses TRBV7-9 and TRBJ2-5; D might be TRBD1 (5 bases). CDR3 residues: CASSFQDIRNGQYF. The CDR3 region has the DNA TGTGCCAGCAGCTTTCAGGACATACGGAATGGCCAGTACTTC.